The source of this T cell receptor beta chain is a study of beta chain features in type 1 diabetes. Overall study results and limits: Shortening that was moderate but significant affected the TCRB CDR3s of Type 1 diabetes patients in all four CD4+ subsets.

This clone was found a few times. Its antigen is still unknown. Losses at the gene ends were 1 base for V and 0 bases for J; bases not matched to a gene: 2. CDR3 size: 16 residues. In germline, CDR1 is LGHNA, CDR2 YNFKEQ. Sequenced material consisted of expressed TCRB transcripts (all of the isolated RNA was reverse transcribed). Assay used: immunoSEQ multiplex PCR; TCRdb lists only in-frame clones, some missing. Of 450,000 to 550,000 clones listed, over 25% are singletons. This chain uses TRBV4-2 with TRBJ2-1, with 8 bases that match TRBD2. Sequenced material: naive CD4+ T cells from blood. This receptor was identified in a man aged 18 to 29 in good health. CDR3 in DNA: TGTGCCAGCAGCCAAGGCGGGACTAGCTCCTACAATGAGCAGTTCTTC. It yields the protein CASSQGGTSSYNEQFF.